This note documents a single TCR beta chain sequence. Its antigen is currently unknown. It was with 60 Vbeta and 13 Jbeta primers that the PCR ran. Assay: immunoSEQ multiplex PCR; the TCRdb copy retains only in-frame clones and omits some. This sample yields 99,000 or so clones, of which about 74% are seen a single time; roughly 17% belongs to the top ten. Germline V gene data show CDR1 as SGHRS and CDR2 as YFSETQ. Deletions cut 0 bases from V and 2 bases from J, with 9 bases between. The CDR3 runs 14 residues. This entry comes from a study of cytomegalovirus exposure and HLA in healthy donors. General study results and limits: Only CMV serostatus was available as immune exposure information. Follow-up analysis seemed to connect common viral pathogens with several of the most significant clusters identified. Most observed TCR sequences were rare, whereas some public TCRs were detected in many donors.

Sequencing was carried out using PBMCs. This sequence was found in a man in his sixties in good health and CMV-seropositive. The chain couples TRBV5-1 to TRBJ2-7, with D perhaps matching TRBD1 (6 bases). The CDR3 DNA follows: TGCGCCAGCAGCTTGGAGACAGGCCCCTACGAGCAGTACTTC. It yields the protein CASSLETGPYEQYF.